This passage covers 2 T cell receptor beta chains from one sample sequenced in a study of T cells in Graves' hyperthyroidism and ophthalmopathy. RNA transcripts were the template for amplifying TCR beta CDR3 regions. HTBI primers were used for first-round RT-PCR of the TCR CDR3. TCRdb fed the multiplex PCR reads into MiXCR, producing one record per CDR3 protein. The repertoire has nearly 750,000 distinct CDR3 sequences, 35% of them found once; the top ten carry around 30%. Sequencing used blood. These receptors were taken from a middle-aged woman with Graves' hyperthyroidism.

This chain joins TRBV25-1 and TRBJ1-1, with a possible D match to TRBD1 (6 bases). CDR3 length equals 16 residues. V lost 8 bases and J lost 3, with 22 bases in between. Germline CDR1 MGHDK, CDR2 SYGVNS. The CDR3: CASSPPAGGGHTEAFF. CDR3 DNA: TGTGCCAGCTCACCACCGGCGGGAGGGGGACACACTGAAGCTTTCTTT.

The chain couples TRBV14 to TRBJ2-7; D is possibly TRBD1 (5 bases). V gave up 6 bases and J gave up 7 bases, with 13 bases separating them. The CDR3 is 12 residues long. The germline V gene has CDR1 SGHDN and CDR2 FVKESK. The CDR3 nucleotides read TGTGCCAGCAGTAGGGGCTTGGGAGAGCAGTACTTC. It yields the protein CASSRGLGEQYF.